Following are 10 T cell receptor beta chains from one sample sequenced in a study of T cells in Graves' hyperthyroidism and ophthalmopathy. Researchers took RNA transcripts and amplified the TCR beta CDR3 regions from them. Primed by the HTBI set, a first-round RT-PCR was run on the TCR CDR3. In TCRdb, the multiplex PCR reads were re-called with MiXCR into one record per CDR3 protein. The sample holds hundreds of thousands of distinct CDR3 sequences, under 15% seen once. The sequencing input was blood. The receptors shown here come from a man between 18 and 29 years old with Graves' ophthalmopathy.

This clonotype has a count of ten or more. The rearrangement uses TRBV2 and TRBJ2-1; the D gene could be TRBD1 or TRBD2 (12 bases each). Germline V gene data show CDR1 as SNHLY and CDR2 as FYNNEI. The germline V and J ends were trimmed by 6 bases and 6 bases, with 36 bases remaining between them. The CDR3 is 21 amino acids. CDR3 bases: TGTGCCAGCAGCCACCCGGGGACAGGGGGCAGCACTAGCGGGAGGAGCAATGAGCAGTTCTTC. As protein: CASSHPGTGGSTSGRSNEQFF. Combining the CDR3 with reference TRBV2 and TRBJ2-1 gives the whole variable domain EPEVTQTPSHQVTQMGQEVILRCVPISNHLYFYWYRQILGQKVEFLVSFYNNEISEKSEIFDDQFSVERPDGSNFTLKIRSTKLEDSAMYFCASSHPGTGGSTSGRSNEQFFGPGTRLTVL.

At least ten counts were recorded for this clonotype. The chain employs TRBV6-5 and TRBJ2-1; 11 nucleotides agree with TRBD1. V lost 1 base, J lost 9 bases, and 8 bases stayed unmatched. Germline V gene lookup returns CDR1 MNHEY and CDR2 SVGAGI. The CDR3 loop spans 16 amino acids. CDR3 region: CASSYYPGQGGGEQFF. As DNA, the CDR3 is TGTGCCAGCAGTTACTATCCGGGACAGGGGGGCGGTGAGCAGTTCTTC.

The V gene is TRBV30, the J gene TRBJ2-4; TRBD2 aligns across 11 bases. Unmatched junction bases numbered 15, after V lost 4 bases and J lost 7 bases. The CDR3 sequence is 17 residues long. CDR1 GTSNPN and CDR2 SVGIG come from the germline V gene (reference sequence). CDR3 loop: CAWIQASGGTLGNIQYF. The CDR3 DNA follows: TGTGCCTGGATTCAGGCTAGCGGGGGGACCCTTGGGAACATTCAGTACTTC.

This clonotype showed up many times. This chain joins TRBV20-1 and TRBJ2-5; the D gene is possibly TRBD1 (5 bases). Germline V gene sequence: CDR1 DFQATT, CDR2 SNEGSKA (reference sequence). This CDR3 comprises 13 residues. V was trimmed by 4 bases and J by 5 bases, leaving 14 bases between them. The CDR3 is CSATNRHLETQYF. As DNA, the CDR3 is TGCAGTGCTACCAACAGGCACCTGGAGACCCAGTACTTC.

The table lists this clonotype with many counts. V usage is TRBV24-1 and J usage is TRBJ2-4; D is uncertain. CDR3 size: 13 residues. Per the germline V gene, CDR1 is KGHDR and CDR2 is SFDVKD. Trimming took off 4 bases at V and 3 bases at J, with 6 bases between the two ends. CDR3 in DNA: TGTGCCACCAGTGACCTCGGCAAAAACATTCAGTACTTC. Its protein product is CATSDLGKNIQYF.

This clonotype appeared a few times. The CDR3 DNA reads TGCGCCAGCAGTCGGAGTCTAGGGACGGCTAGCACAGATACGCAGTATTTT. Its translation is CASSRSLGTASTDTQYF. The J gene is TRBJ2-3, the V gene TRBV5-1, with D perhaps assigned TRBD1 or TRBD2 (5 bases each). This CDR3 spans 17 amino acids. Germline assignment: CDR1 SGHRS and CDR2 YFSETQ. The germline V and J ends were trimmed by 5 bases and 0 bases, with 19 bases remaining between them.

This clonotype was observed many times. The chain employs TRBV12-3 or TRBV12-4 and TRBJ2-5, with TRBD2 matching 8 bases. The CDR3 runs to 13 residues. V gave up 10 bases and J gave up 5 bases; unmatched junction bases: 9. The CDR3 is CATSRGGAETQYF. CDR3 sequence (DNA): TGTGCCACCTCCCGGGGGGGAGCGGAGACCCAGTACTTC.

This clonotype was found a few times. The chain uses TRBV20-1 and TRBJ1-3; possible D gene TRBD1, 6 bases. This CDR3 region has 15 residues. The germline V and J ends were trimmed by 3 bases and 0 bases, with 12 bases remaining between them. Per the germline V gene, CDR1 is DFQATT and CDR2 is SNEGSKA (reference sequence). This chain's CDR3 is CSARGHGRSGNTIYF. DNA of the CDR3: TGCAGTGCTAGGGGACACGGCCGCTCTGGAAACACCATATATTTT.

This sequence joins TRBV6-1 and TRBJ2-7; 9 bases are shared with TRBD2. CDR1 is MNHNS and CDR2 is SASEGT in the germline V gene. The CDR3 totals 16 residues. Unmatched junction bases numbered 9, after V lost 6 bases and J lost 0 bases. CDR3 in amino acids: CASSLRGAGGSYEQYF. CDR3 bases: TGTGCCAGCAGCCTGCGAGGAGCGGGGGGCTCCTACGAGCAGTACTTC.

The chain employs TRBV25-1 and TRBJ2-7; D possibly uses TRBD1 or TRBD2 (5 bases each). Germline CDR1 reads MGHDK; CDR2 reads SYGVNS. The CDR3 covers 14 residues. Trimming left V 3 bases short and J 2 bases short, with 11 bases between. The CDR3 protein is CASSDLGATYEQYF. CDR3 nucleotides: TGTGCCAGCAGTGACCTCGGGGCGACCTACGAGCAGTACTTC.